Listed below are T cell receptor beta chains from one sample, sequenced in a study of human T cells and chemical hapten exposure. TCRdb passed the RACE reads through MiXCR, listing each CDR3 protein once. The sample holds about 350,000 distinct CDR3 sequences, roughly 6.3% seen once. The starting material was whole blood, obtained in connection with sensitization to the hapten diphenylcyclopropenone (DPC). Source of these receptors: a woman under 30 with alopecia areata. Some clones in this sample may be carry-over from other donors' samples. Each CDR3 is given with its conserved first and last residue. D genes are given only for firm matches. Only some rows state a clone size, as once, few, many or a class for expanded clones.

V: TRBV3-1
size: few
J: TRBJ2-1
D: TRBD2
DNA: TGTGCCAGCAGCCAAGTTACTAGCGGGGGGCAGCCGAGCTCCTACAATGAGCAGTTCTTC
CDR3: CASSQVTSGGQPSSYNEQFF

V: TRBV5-6
size: few
J: TRBJ2-3
D: TRBD2
DNA: TGTGCCAGCACCCTTTTGGGCCTAGCGGCTAGCACAGATACGCAGTATTTT
CDR3: CASTLLGLAASTDTQYF

V: TRBV12-3/TRBV12-4
size: many
J: TRBJ2-3
D: NA
DNA: TGTGCCAGCAGTTTTCTCGGACCGTCAGATACGCAGTATTTT
CDR3: CASSFLGPSDTQYF

V: TRBV5-1
size: many
J: TRBJ1-1
D: TRBD1
DNA: TGCGCCAGCAGACCGGGACAGGCGATTGAAGCTTTCTTT
CDR3: CASRPGQAIEAFF

V: TRBV7-9
size: NA
J: TRBJ1-2
D: NA
DNA: TGTGCCAGCAGCTTGGGGCAGGAGGTATATGGCTACACCTTC
CDR3: CASSLGQEVYGYTF

V: TRBV20-1
size: few
J: TRBJ1-2
D: TRBD1
DNA: TGCAGTGGGCAGGACAGGGGGAGATTAAACTATGGCTACACCTTC
CDR3: CSGQDRGRLNYGYTF

V: TRBV4-1
size: NA
J: TRBJ2-7
D: TRBD2
DNA: TGCGCCAGCAGCCAAGATCGGCTAGCGGGGAACGAGCAGTACTTC
CDR3: CASSQDRLAGNEQYF

V: TRBV5-5
size: NA
J: TRBJ1-1
D: NA
DNA: TGTGCCAGCAGCTTCAACGGAGTCGGGCCTGAAGCTTTCTTT
CDR3: CASSFNGVGPEAFF

V: TRBV15
size: few
J: TRBJ2-7
D: NA
DNA: TGTGCCACCAGCTATACCTCCCAGGGCGAGCAGTACTTC
CDR3: CATSYTSQGEQYF

V: TRBV29-1
size: NA
J: TRBJ1-2
D: NA
DNA: TGCAGCGTTGAAACGATGACGGACTATGGCTACACCTTC
CDR3: CSVETMTDYGYTF

V: TRBV7-8
size: NA
J: TRBJ1-1
D: NA
DNA: TGTGCCAGCAGCTTAGGAACTAATGTCTGGGGCACTGAAGCTTTCTTT
CDR3: CASSLGTNVWGTEAFF

V: TRBV6-6
size: few
J: TRBJ1-1
D: NA
DNA: TGTGCCAGCCGGACAGATTTGAACACTGAAGCTTTCTTT
CDR3: CASRTDLNTEAFF

V: TRBV20-1
size: few
J: TRBJ2-3
D: TRBD2
DNA: TGCAGTGCTAAGGGCGGGGGGGAGACAGATACGCAGTATTTT
CDR3: CSAKGGGETDTQYF

V: TRBV12-3/TRBV12-4
size: few
J: TRBJ1-4
D: TRBD1
DNA: TGTGCCAGCAGTTTAAGTGGACAGGGAACAACTAATGAAAAACTGTTTTTT
CDR3: CASSLSGQGTTNEKLFF

V: TRBV5-1
size: few
J: TRBJ2-3
D: TRBD2
DNA: TGCGCCAGCAGCTGGGGGACTAGCACAAGAGATACGCAGTATTTT
CDR3: CASSWGTSTRDTQYF

V: TRBV6-2/TRBV6-3
size: NA
J: TRBJ2-1
D: NA
DNA: TGTGCCAGCAGCACACCCTCCGGGGGTTTTTCCTACAATGAGCAGTTCTTC
CDR3: CASSTPSGGFSYNEQFF

V: TRBV3-1
size: many
J: TRBJ1-2
D: NA
DNA: TGTGCCAGCAGCCCACTCGTCGGGGGGGACTATGGCTACACCTTC
CDR3: CASSPLVGGDYGYTF

V: TRBV7-2
size: many
J: TRBJ2-7
D: TRBD1
DNA: TGTGCCAGCAGCTTATCCCACGCCCGAAAGGGACAGGGCTACGAGCAGTACTTC
CDR3: CASSLSHARKGQGYEQYF

V: TRBV20-1
size: NA
J: TRBJ2-2
D: NA
DNA: TGCAGTGCTAGAGAAACAAACACCGGGGAGCTGTTTTTT
CDR3: CSARETNTGELFF

V: TRBV3-1
size: NA
J: TRBJ2-7
D: NA
DNA: TGTGCCAGCAGCCAAGACAGCGGTCCTACATGGCAGTACTTC
CDR3: CASSQDSGPTWQYF

V: TRBV11-2
size: NA
J: TRBJ1-1
D: TRBD1
DNA: TGTGCCAGCAGCCGGCCCGGACAGGGCGTAAGGAACACTGAAGCTTTCTTT
CDR3: CASSRPGQGVRNTEAFF

V: TRBV15
size: medium-sized
J: TRBJ1-5
D: NA
DNA: TGTGCCACCAGCTCCTGGGGGGTAGGGGGAAATAGCAATCAGCCCCAGCATTTT
CDR3: CATSSWGVGGNSNQPQHF

V: TRBV4-3
size: many
J: TRBJ1-5
D: NA
DNA: TGCGCCAGCAGCCAAGATGCGGGGGGCAATCAGCCCCAGCATTTT
CDR3: CASSQDAGGNQPQHF

V: TRBV6-6
size: few
J: TRBJ1-5
D: NA
DNA: TGTGCCAGCAGTTACTCGGACAGCGGGAAGCAGCCCCAGCATTTT
CDR3: CASSYSDSGKQPQHF

V: TRBV6-2/TRBV6-3
size: few
J: TRBJ2-1
D: TRBD1
DNA: TGTGCCAGCAGTTACTATCCACCGGACAGGTTTCGGAATGAGCAGTTCTTC
CDR3: CASSYYPPDRFRNEQFF

V: TRBV25-1
size: few
J: TRBJ2-2
D: NA
DNA: TGTGCCAGCAGTGATTTAGAGGGGGGCTACACCGGGGAGCTGTTTTTT
CDR3: CASSDLEGGYTGELFF

V: TRBV4-3
size: NA
J: TRBJ2-3
D: NA
DNA: TGCGCCAGCAGCCAAGAATTGTCGGGGGCGAGGTATTTAAGAGTAGATACGCAGTATTTT
CDR3: CASSQELSGARYLRVDTQYF

V: TRBV7-2
size: many
J: TRBJ1-5
D: NA
DNA: TGTGCCAGCAGCTTATCGTCTGCCCAGCCCCAGCATTTT
CDR3: CASSLSSAQPQHF